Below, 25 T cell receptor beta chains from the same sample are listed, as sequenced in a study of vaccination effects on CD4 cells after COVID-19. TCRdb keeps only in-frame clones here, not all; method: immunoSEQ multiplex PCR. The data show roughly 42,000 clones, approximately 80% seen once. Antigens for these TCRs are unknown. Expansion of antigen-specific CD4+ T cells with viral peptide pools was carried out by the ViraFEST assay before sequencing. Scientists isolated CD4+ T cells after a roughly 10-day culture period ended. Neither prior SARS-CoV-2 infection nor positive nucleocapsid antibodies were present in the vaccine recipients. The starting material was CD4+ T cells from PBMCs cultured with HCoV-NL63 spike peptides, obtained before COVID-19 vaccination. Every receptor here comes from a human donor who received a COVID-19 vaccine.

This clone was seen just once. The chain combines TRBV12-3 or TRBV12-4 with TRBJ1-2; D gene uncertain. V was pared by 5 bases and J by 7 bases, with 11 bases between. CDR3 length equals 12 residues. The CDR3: CASSQGRPGYTF. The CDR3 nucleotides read TGTGCCAGCAGTCAAGGACGTCCTGGCTACACCTTC.

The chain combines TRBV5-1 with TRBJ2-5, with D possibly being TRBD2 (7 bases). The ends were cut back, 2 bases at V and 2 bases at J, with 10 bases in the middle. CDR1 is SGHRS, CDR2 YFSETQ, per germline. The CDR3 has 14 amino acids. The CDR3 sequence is CASSFGGRQETQYF. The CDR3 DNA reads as TGCGCCAGCAGCTTCGGGGGGCGGCAAGAGACCCAGTACTTC.

The CDR3 is CASSPRGTGQRNTEAFF. The CDR3 DNA is TGTGCCAGCAGCCCAAGAGGTACGGGGCAGCGGAACACTGAAGCTTTCTTT. The chain carries TRBV7-2 and TRBJ1-1; D perhaps matches TRBD1 (5 bases). The CDR3 has 17 residues. V lost 5 bases and J lost 1, with 20 bases in between. Germline V gene sequence: CDR1 SGHTA, CDR2 FQGNSA.

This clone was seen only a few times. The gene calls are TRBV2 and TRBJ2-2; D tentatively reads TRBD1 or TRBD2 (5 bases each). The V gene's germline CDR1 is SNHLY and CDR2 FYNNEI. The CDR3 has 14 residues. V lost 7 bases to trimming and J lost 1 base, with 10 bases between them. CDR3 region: CASKGTVNTGELFF. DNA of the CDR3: TGTGCCAGCAAAGGGACCGTGAACACCGGGGAGCTGTTTTTT.

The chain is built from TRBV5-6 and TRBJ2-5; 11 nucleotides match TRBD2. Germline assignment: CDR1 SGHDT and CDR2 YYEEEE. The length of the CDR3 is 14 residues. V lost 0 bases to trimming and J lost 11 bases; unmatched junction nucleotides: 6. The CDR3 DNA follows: TGTGCCAGCAGCTTGGGACTAGCGGGGAGCCAACAGTACTTC. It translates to CASSLGLAGSQQYF. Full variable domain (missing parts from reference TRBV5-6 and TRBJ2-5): DAGVTQSPTHLIKTRGQQVTLRCSPKSGHDTVSWYQQALGQGPQFIFQYYEEEERQRGNFPDRFSGHQFPNYSSELNVNALLLGDSALYLCASSLGLAGSQQYFGPGTRLLVL.

CDR3 residues: CASQPGGTGELFF. In DNA, the CDR3 is TGCGCCAGCCAGCCGGGGGGCACCGGGGAGCTGTTTTTT. J is TRBJ2-2 and V is TRBV10-1; 7 bases agree with TRBD2. The J segment lost 4 bases and the V segment lost 8 bases, leaving 4 bases of the junction unmatched. The CDR3 totals 13 residues. Germline V lookup: CDR1 WNHNN, CDR2 SYGVQD (reference sequence).

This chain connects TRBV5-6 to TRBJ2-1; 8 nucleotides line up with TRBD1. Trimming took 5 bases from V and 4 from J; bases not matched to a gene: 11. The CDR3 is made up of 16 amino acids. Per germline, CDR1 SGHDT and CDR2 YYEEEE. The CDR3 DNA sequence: TGTGCCAGCAGACCCGACAGGGGTAGGTCGTACAATGAGCAGTTCTTC. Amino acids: CASRPDRGRSYNEQFF.

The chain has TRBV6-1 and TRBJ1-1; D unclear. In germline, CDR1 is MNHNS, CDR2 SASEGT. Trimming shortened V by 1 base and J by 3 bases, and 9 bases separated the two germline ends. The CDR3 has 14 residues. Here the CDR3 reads CASSEGAGYTEAFF. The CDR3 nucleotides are TGTGCCAGCAGTGAAGGAGCCGGATACACTGAAGCTTTCTTT.

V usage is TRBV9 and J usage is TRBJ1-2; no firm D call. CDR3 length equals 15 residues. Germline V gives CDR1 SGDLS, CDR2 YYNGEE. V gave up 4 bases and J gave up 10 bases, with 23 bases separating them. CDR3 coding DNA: TGTGCCAGCAGCACGACGGGAACCGGAGCTGTTGTCTACACCTTC. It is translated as CASSTTGTGAVVYTF. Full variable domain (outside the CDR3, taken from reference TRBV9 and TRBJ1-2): DSGVTQTPKHLITATGQRVTLRCSPRSGDLSVYWYQQSLDQGLQFLIQYYNGEERAKGNILERFSAQQFPDLHSELNLSSLELGDSALYFCASSTTGTGAVVYTFGSGTRLTVV.

In DNA form, the CDR3 reads TGTGCCAGCAGTTACTTATATACGGGGGCCCGTGAGCAGTTCTTC. Residues: CASSYLYTGAREQFF. This chain links TRBV6-5 with TRBJ2-1; either TRBD1 or TRBD2 may fit D (6 bases each). V gave up 1 base and J gave up 9 bases, with 16 bases separating them. In germline, CDR1 is MNHEY, CDR2 SVGAGI. This CDR3 region has 15 residues.

CDR3 sequence reads: CASSNLGNQPQHF. CDR3 nucleotide sequence: TGTGCCAGCAGCAATTTAGGTAATCAGCCCCAGCATTTT. The V call is TRBV12-3 or TRBV12-4, the J call TRBJ1-5; D remains ambiguous. The V and J ends lost 6 bases and 4 bases respectively, with 10 bases between them. The CDR3 is made up of 13 amino acids.

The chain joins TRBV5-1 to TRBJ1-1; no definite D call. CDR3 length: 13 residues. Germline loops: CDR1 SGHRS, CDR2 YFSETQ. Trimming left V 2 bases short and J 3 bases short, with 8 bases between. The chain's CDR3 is CASSFRSDTEAFF. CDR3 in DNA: TGCGCCAGCAGCTTCAGATCCGACACTGAAGCTTTCTTT.

Here the CDR3 DNA reads TGTGCCAGCTCGCGCAGGCCTGAAGAGACCCAGTACTTC. Protein: CASSRRPEETQYF. The chain uses TRBV7-2 and TRBJ2-5; D is uncertain. Germline V CDR1 and CDR2: SGHTA, FQGNSA. This CDR3 is 13 amino acids long. V was clipped by 8 bases and J by 3 bases, with 13 bases between them. Supplemented by reference TRBV7-2 and TRBJ2-5, the full variable domain reads GAGVSQSPSNKVTEKGKDVELRCDPISGHTALYWYRQSLGQGLEFLIYFQGNSAPDKSGLPSDRFSAERTGGSVSTLTIQRTQQEDSAVYLCASSRRPEETQYFGPGTRLLVL.

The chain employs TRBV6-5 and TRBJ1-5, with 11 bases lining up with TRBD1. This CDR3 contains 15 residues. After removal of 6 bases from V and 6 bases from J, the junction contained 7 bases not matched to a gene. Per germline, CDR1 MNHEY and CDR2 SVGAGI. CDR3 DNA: TGTGCCAGCAGATCCGGGACAGGGGGAGTTCAGCCCCAGCATTTT. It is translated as CASRSGTGGVQPQHF.

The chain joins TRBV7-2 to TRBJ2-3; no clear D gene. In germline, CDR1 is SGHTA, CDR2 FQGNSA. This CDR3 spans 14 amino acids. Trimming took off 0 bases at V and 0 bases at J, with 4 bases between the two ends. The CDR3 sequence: CASSLAVSTDTQYF. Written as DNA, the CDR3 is TGTGCCAGCAGCTTAGCGGTTAGCACAGATACGCAGTATTTT. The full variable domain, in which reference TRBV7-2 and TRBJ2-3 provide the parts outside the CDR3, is GAGVSQSPSNKVTEKGKDVELRCDPISGHTALYWYRQSLGQGLEFLIYFQGNSAPDKSGLPSDRFSAERTGGSVSTLTIQRTQQEDSAVYLCASSLAVSTDTQYFGPGTRLTVL.

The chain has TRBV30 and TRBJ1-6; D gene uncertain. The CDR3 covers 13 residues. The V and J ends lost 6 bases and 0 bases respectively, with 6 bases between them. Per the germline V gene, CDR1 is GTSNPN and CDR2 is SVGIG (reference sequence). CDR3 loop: CACPSSYNSPLHF. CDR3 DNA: TGTGCCTGTCCCAGCTCCTATAATTCACCCCTCCACTTT.

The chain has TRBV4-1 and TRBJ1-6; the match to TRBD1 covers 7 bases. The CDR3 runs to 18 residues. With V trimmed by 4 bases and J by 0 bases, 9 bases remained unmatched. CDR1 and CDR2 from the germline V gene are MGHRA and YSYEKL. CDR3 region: CASSRLMDRSSYNSPLHF. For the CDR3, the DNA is TGCGCCAGCAGCCGACTTATGGACAGGAGCTCCTATAATTCACCCCTCCACTTT.

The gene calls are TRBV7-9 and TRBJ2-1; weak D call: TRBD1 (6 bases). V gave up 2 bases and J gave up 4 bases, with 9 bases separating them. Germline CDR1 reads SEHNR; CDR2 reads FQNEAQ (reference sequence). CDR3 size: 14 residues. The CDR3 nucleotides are TGTGCCAGCAGCTTACGGGACATGTACAATGAGCAGTTCTTC. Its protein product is CASSLRDMYNEQFF.

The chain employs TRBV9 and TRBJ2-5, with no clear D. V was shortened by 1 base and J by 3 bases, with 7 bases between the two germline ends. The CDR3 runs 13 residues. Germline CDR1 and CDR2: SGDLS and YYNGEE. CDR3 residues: CASSVRPEETQYF. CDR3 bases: TGTGCCAGCAGCGTACGCCCGGAAGAGACCCAGTACTTC.

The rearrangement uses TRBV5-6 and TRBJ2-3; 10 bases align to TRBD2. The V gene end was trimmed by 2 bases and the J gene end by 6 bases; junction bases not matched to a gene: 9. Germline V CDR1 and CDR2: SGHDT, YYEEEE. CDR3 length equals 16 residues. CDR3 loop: CASSFLAGAPWDTQYF. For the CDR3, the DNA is TGTGCCAGCAGCTTCCTAGCGGGGGCGCCGTGGGATACGCAGTATTTT.

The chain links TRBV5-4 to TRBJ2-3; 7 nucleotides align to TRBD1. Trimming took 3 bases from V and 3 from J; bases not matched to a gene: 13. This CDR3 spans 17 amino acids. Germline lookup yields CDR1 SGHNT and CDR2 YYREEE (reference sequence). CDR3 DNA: TGTGCCAGCAGCTACCCATATACAGGGGTAGGAACAGATACGCAGTATTTT. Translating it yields CASSYPYTGVGTDTQYF.

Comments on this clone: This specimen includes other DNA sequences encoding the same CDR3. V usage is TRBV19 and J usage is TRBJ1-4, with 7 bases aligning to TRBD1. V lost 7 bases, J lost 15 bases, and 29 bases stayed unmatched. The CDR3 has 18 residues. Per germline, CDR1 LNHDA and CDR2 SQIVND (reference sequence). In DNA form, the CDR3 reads TGTGCCAGTACTGATCCGGGACAGTATTGGGGTGTGGTGAAGAAATTGTTTTTT. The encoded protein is CASTDPGQYWGVVKKLFF.

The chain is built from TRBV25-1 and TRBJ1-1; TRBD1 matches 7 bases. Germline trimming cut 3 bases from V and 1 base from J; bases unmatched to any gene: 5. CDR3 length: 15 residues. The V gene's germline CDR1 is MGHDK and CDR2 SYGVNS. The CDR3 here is CASSDIQGPNTEAFF. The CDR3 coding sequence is TGTGCCAGCAGTGACATACAGGGGCCGAACACTGAAGCTTTCTTT.

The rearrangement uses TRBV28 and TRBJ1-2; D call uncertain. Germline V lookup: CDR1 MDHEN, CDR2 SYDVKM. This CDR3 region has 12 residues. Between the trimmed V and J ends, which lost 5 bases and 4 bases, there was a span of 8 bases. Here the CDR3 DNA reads TGTGCCAGCAGTGCGGACGGCTATGGCTACACCTTC. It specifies CASSADGYGYTF.

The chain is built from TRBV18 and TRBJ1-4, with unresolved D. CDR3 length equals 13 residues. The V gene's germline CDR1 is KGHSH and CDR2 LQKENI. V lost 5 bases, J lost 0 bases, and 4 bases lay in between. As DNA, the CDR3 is TGTGCCAGCTCATCCCCAACTAATGAAAAACTGTTTTTT. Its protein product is CASSSPTNEKLFF.